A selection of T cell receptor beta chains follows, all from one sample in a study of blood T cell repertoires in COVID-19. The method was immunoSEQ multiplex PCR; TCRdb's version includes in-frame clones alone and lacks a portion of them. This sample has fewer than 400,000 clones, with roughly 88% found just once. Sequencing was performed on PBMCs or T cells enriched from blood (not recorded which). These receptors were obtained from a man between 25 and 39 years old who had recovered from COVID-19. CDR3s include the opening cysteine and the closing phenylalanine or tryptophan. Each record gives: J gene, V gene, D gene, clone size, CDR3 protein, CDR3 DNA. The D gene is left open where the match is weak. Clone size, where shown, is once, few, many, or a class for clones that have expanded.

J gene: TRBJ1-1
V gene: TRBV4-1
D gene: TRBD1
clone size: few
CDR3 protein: CASSQDWRTGRGKDTEAFF
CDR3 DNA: TGCGCCAGCAGCCAAGATTGGCGGACAGGGAGGGGAAAGGACACTGAAGCTTTCTTT

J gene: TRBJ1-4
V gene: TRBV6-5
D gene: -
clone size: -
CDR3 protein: CASSLTGGDEKLFF
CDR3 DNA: TGTGCCAGCAGTTTAACGGGAGGGGACGAAAAACTGTTTTTT

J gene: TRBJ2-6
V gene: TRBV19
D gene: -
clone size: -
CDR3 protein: CASSLGQSGANVLTF
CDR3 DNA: TGTGCCAGTAGTCTCGGACAGTCTGGGGCCAACGTCCTGACTTTC

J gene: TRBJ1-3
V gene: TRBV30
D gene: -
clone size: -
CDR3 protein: CAWSVAGGNTIYF
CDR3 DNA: TGTGCCTGGAGTGTCGCGGGAGGGAACACCATATATTTT

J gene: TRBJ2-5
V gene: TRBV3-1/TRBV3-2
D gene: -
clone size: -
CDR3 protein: CASSSGAFGETQYF
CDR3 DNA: TGTGCCAGCAGTTCAGGGGCGTTCGGGGAGACCCAGTACTTC

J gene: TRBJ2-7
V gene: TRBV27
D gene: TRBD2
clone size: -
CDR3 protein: CASSLSRPSGGPYEQYF
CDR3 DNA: TGTGCCAGCAGTTTATCGCGCCCTAGCGGGGGCCCTTACGAGCAGTACTTC

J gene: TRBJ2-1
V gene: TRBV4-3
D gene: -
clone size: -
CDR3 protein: CASSQDVRDSRDNEQFF
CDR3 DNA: TGCGCCAGCAGCCAAGACGTGAGGGACTCGCGGGACAATGAGCAGTTCTTC

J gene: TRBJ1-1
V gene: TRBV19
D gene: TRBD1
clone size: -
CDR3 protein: CASRGDDTEAFF
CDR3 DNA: TGTGCCAGCAGGGGGGACGACACTGAAGCTTTCTTT

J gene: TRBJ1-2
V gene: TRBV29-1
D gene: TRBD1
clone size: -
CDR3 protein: CSVENYNRGDYTF
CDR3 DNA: TGCAGCGTTGAGAACTACAACAGGGGCGACTACACCTTC

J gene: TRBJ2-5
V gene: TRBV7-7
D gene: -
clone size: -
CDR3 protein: CASSLGRFVTKETQYF
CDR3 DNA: TGTGCTAGCAGCTTAGGCCGATTCGTCACTAAAGAGACCCAGTACTTC

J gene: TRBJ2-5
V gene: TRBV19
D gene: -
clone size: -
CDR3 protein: CASSLRAPAGTQYF
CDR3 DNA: TGTGCCAGTAGTCTACGGGCGCCCGCGGGGACCCAGTACTTC

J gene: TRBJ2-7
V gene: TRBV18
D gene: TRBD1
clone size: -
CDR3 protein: CASSPGDRDYEQYF
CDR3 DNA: TGTGCCAGCTCACCAGGGGACAGGGACTACGAGCAGTACTTC

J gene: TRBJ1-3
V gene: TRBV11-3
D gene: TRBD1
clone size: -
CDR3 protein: CASSQGQGSGNTIYF
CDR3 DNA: TGTGCCAGCAGCCAAGGACAGGGCTCTGGAAACACCATATATTTT

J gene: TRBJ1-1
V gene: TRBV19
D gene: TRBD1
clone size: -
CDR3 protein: CASRTTGTGLNTEAFF
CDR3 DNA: TGTGCCAGTAGGACTACAGGGACAGGCCTGAACACTGAAGCTTTCTTT

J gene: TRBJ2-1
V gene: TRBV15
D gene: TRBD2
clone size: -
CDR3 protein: CATSSESGGAKFF
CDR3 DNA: TGTGCCACCAGCAGTGAGAGCGGGGGGGCCAAGTTCTTC

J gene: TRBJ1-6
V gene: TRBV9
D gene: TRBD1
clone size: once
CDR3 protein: CASSVGTGGNSPLHF
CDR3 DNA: TGTGCCAGCAGCGTAGGGACAGGGGGTAATTCACCCCTCCACTTT

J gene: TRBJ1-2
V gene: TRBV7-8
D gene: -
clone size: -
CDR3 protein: CASSLAGGTNYGYTF
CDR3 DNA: TGTGCCAGCAGCTTAGCAGGGGGTACTAACTATGGCTACACCTTC

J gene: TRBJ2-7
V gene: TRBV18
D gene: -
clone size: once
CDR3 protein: CASSRRRDDYEQYF
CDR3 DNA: TGTGCCAGCTCTCGGCGACGGGATGACTACGAGCAGTACTTC

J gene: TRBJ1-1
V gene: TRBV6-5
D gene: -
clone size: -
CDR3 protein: CASSYDQGMNTEAFF
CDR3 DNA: TGTGCCAGCAGTTACGATCAGGGTATGAACACTGAAGCTTTCTTT

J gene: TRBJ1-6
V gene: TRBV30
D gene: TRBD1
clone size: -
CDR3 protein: CASHDLGQGVNSPLHF
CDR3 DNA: TGTGCCTCTCACGATCTCGGACAGGGAGTCAATTCACCCCTCCACTTT

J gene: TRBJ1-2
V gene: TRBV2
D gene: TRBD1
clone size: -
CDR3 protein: CASSFSGQGYGYTF
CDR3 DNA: TGTGCCAGCAGTTTTTCGGGACAGGGATATGGCTACACCTTC

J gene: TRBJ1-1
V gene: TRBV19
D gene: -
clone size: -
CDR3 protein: CASSIRGSGNTEAFF
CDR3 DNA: TGTGCCAGTAGTATAAGAGGTAGTGGTAACACTGAAGCTTTCTTT

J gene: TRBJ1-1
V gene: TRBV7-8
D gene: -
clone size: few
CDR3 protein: CASSLRGSEAFF
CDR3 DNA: TGTGCCAGCAGCTTAAGGGGATCTGAAGCTTTCTTT

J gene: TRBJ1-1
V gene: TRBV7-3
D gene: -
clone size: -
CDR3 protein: CASSRQNTEAFF
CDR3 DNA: TGTGCCAGCAGCCGACAGAACACTGAAGCTTTCTTT

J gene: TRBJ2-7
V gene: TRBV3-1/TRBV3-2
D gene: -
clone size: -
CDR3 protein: CASSQGSRGSYEQYF
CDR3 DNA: TGTGCCAGCAGCCAAGGTAGTCGGGGATCCTACGAGCAGTACTTC

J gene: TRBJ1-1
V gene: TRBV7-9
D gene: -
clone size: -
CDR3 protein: CASSKQGGNTEAFF
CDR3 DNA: TGTGCCAGCAGCAAACAGGGCGGGAACACTGAAGCTTTCTTT

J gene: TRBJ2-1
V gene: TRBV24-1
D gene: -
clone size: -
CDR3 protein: CATSDLGGYSYNEQFF
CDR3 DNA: TGTGCCACCAGTGATTTAGGCGGCTACTCCTACAATGAGCAGTTCTTC

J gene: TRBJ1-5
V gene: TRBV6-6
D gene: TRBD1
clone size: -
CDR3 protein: CASSPGGDRGYSNQPQHF
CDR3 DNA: TGTGCCAGCAGTCCTGGAGGGGACAGGGGGTATAGCAATCAGCCCCAGCATTTT

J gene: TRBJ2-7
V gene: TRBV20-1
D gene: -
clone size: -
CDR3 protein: CSARDNEQYF
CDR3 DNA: TGCAGTGCTCGCGACAACGAGCAGTACTTC

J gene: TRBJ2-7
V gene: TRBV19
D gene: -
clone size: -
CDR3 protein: CASSIAGSPYEQYF
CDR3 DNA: TGTGCCAGTAGTATTGCGGGTAGTCCCTACGAGCAGTACTTC

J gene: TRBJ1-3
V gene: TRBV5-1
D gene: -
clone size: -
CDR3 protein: CASSLAGGRVGNTIYF
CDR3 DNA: TGCGCCAGCAGCTTGGCGGGAGGTAGGGTTGGAAACACCATATATTTT

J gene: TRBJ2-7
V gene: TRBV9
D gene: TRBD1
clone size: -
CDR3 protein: CASSVTGGQGVVEQYF
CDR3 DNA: TGTGCCAGCAGCGTAACGGGCGGACAGGGAGTGGTCGAGCAGTACTTC

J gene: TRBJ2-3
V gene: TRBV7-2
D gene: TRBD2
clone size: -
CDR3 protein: CASSRTFGGGAGTDTQYF
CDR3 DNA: TGTGCCAGCAGCCGGACCTTTGGCGGGGGGGCGGGGACAGATACGCAGTATTTT

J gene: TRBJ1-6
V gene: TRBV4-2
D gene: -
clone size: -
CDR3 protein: CASSQGGSSYNSPLHF
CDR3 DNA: TGTGCCAGCAGCCAAGGTGGCAGTTCCTATAATTCACCCCTCCACTTT

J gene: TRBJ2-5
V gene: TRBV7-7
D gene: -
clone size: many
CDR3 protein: CASAPGRLWQETQYF
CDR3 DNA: TGTGCTAGCGCGCCAGGGAGGTTATGGCAAGAGACCCAGTACTTC

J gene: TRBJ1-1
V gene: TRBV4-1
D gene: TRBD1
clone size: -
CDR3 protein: CASSHETTGAFEAFF
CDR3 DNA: TGCGCCAGCAGCCACGAGACGACAGGGGCCTTTGAAGCTTTCTTT

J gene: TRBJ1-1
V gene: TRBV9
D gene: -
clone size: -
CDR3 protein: CASSVVQMNTEAFF
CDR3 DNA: TGTGCCAGCAGCGTAGTCCAGATGAACACTGAAGCTTTCTTT